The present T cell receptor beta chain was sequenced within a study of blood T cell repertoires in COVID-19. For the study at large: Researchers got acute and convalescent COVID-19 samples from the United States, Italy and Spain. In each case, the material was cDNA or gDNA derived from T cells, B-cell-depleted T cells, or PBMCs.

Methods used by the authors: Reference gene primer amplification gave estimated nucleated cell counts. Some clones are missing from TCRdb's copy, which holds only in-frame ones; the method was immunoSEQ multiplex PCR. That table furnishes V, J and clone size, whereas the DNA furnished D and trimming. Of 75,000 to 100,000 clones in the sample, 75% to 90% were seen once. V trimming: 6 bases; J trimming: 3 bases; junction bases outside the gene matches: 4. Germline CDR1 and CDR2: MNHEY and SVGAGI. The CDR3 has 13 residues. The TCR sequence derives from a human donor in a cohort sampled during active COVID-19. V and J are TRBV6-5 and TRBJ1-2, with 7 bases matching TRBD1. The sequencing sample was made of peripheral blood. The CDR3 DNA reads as TGTGCCAGCAGATCCACAGGGGACTATGGCTACACCTTC. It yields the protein CASRSTGDYGYTF.